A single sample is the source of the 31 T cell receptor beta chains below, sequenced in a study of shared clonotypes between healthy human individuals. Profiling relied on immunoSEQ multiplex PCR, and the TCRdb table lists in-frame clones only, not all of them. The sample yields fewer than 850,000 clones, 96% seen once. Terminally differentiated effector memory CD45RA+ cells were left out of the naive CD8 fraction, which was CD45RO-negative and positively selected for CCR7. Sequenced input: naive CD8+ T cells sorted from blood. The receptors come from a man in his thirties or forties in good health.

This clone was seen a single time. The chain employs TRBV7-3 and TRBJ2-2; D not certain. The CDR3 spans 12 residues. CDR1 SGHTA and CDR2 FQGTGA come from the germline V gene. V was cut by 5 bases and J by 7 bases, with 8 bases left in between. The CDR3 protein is CASSEKNGELFF. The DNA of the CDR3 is TGTGCCAGCAGCGAAAAAAACGGGGAGCTGTTTTTT.

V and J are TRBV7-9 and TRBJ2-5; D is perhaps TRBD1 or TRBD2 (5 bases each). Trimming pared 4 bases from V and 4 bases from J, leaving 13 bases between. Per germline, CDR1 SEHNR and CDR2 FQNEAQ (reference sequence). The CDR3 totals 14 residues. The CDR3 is CASSSGDRRETQYF. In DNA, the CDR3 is TGTGCCAGCAGCTCCGGGGACCGGCGAGAGACCCAGTACTTC.

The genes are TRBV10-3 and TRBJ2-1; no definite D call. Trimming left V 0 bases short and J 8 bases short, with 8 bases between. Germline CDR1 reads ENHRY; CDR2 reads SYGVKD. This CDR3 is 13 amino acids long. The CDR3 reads CAISESRTDEQFF. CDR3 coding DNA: TGTGCCATCAGTGAGTCGCGGACGGATGAGCAGTTCTTC.

Written as DNA, the CDR3 is TGCGCCAGCACCAACCCCGGGATGGGCTACAATGAGCAGTTCTTC. This sequence encodes CASTNPGMGYNEQFF. The chain couples TRBV5-1 to TRBJ2-1; D might be TRBD2 (5 bases). V lost 6 bases and J lost 3, with 16 bases in between. The CDR3 length is 15 residues. The V gene's germline CDR1 is SGHRS and CDR2 YFSETQ.

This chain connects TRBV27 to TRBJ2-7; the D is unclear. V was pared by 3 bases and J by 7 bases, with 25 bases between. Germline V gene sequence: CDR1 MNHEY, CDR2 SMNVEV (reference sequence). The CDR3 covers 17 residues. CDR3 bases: TGTGCCAGCAGTTTTTCAATCTGGTCTAGTCCTAAACGAGAGCAGTACTTC. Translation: CASSFSIWSSPKREQYF.

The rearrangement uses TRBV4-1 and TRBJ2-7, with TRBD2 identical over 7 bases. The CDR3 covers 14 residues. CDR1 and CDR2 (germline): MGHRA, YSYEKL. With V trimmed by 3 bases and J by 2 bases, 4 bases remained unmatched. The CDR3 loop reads CASSQGGGPYEQYF. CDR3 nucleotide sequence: TGCGCCAGCAGCCAGGGGGGAGGGCCCTACGAGCAGTACTTC.

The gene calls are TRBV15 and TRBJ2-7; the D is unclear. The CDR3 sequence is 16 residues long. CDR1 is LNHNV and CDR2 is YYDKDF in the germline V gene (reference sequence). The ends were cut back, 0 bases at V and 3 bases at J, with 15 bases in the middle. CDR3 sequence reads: CATSRDFSAMGYEQYF. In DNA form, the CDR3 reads TGTGCCACCAGCAGAGATTTTTCGGCCATGGGCTACGAGCAGTACTTC.

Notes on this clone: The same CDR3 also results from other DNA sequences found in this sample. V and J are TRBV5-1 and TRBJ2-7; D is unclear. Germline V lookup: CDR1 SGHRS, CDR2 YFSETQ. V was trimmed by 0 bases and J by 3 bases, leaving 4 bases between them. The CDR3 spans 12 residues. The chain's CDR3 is CASSLGYYEQYF. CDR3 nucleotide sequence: TGCGCCAGCAGCTTGGGGTACTACGAGCAGTACTTC.

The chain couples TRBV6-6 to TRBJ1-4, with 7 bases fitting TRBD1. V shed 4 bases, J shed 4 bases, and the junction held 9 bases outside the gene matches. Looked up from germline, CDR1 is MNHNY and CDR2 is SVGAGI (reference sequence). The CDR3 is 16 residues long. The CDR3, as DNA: TGTGCCAGCAGTTCCCGGGACAGCAGCGATAATGAAAAACTGTTTTTT. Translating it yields CASSSRDSSDNEKLFF.

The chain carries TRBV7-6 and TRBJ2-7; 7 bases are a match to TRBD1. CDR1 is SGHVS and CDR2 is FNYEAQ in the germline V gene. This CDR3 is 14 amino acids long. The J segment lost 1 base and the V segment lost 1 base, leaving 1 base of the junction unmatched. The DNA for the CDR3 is TGTGCCAGCAGCTTAGACAGGGGATCCTACGAGCAGTACTTC. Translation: CASSLDRGSYEQYF.

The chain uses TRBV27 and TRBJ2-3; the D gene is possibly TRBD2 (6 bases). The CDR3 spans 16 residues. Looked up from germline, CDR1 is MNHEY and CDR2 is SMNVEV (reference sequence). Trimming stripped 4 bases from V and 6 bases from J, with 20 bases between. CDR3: CASSSLGTRVHDTQYF. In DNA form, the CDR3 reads TGTGCCAGCAGTTCCCTAGGGACTCGAGTACACGATACGCAGTATTTT.

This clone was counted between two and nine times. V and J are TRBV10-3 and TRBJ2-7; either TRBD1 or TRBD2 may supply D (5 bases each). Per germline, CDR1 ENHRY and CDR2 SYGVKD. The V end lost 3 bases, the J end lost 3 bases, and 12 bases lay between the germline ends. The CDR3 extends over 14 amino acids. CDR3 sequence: CAISDSRGGYEQYF. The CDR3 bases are TGTGCCATCAGTGACTCCCGTGGGGGCTACGAGCAGTACTTC.

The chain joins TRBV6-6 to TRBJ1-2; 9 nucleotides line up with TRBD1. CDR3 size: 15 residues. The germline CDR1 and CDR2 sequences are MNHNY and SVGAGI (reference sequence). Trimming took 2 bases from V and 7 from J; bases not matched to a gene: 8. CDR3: CASSYPGQGAGGYTF. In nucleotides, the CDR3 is TGTGCCAGCAGTTACCCGGGACAGGGTGCGGGTGGCTACACCTTC.

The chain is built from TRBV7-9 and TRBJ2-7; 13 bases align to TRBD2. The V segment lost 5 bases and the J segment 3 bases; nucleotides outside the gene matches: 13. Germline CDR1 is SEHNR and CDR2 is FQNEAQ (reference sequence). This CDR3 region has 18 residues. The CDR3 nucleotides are TGTGCCAGCAGCGCCGGGACTAGCGGGAAGGTGGTCAGCTACGAGCAGTACTTC. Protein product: CASSAGTSGKVVSYEQYF.

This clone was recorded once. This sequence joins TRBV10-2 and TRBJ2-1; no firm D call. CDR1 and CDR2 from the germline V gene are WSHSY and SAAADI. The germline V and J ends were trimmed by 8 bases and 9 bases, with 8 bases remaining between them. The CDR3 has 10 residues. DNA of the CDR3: TGCGCCAGCGGAGACGGTGAGCAGTTCTTC. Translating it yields CASGDGEQFF.

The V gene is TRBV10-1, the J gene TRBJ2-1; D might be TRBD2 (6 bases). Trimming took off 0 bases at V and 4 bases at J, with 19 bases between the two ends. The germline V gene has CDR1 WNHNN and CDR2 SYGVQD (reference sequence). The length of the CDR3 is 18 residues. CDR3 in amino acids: CASSESGGWRDPYNEQFF. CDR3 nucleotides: TGCGCCAGCAGTGAGTCGGGGGGATGGCGGGATCCTTACAATGAGCAGTTCTTC.

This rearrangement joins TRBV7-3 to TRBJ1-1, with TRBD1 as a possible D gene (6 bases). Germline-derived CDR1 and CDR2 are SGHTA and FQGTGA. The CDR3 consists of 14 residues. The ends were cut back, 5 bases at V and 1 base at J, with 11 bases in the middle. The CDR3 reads CASSPQGSNTEAFF. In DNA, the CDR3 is TGTGCCAGCAGCCCACAGGGATCGAACACTGAAGCTTTCTTT.

CDR3 protein: CASSLDWGAEGKLFF. Here the CDR3 DNA reads TGTGCCAGCAGCTTAGACTGGGGGGCCGAGGGAAAACTGTTTTTT. This chain uses TRBV7-9 with TRBJ1-4; a possible D gene is TRBD1 (6 bases). The CDR3 loop spans 15 amino acids. CDR1 and CDR2 (germline): SEHNR, FQNEAQ (reference sequence). V lost 1 base and J 10 bases, leaving 16 bases between the germline ends.

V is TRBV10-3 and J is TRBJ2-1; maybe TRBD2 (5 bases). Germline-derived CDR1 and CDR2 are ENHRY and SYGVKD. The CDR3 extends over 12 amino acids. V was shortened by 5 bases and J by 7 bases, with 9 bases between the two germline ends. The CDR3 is CAISSAGNEQFF. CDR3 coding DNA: TGTGCCATCAGTTCCGCGGGTAATGAGCAGTTCTTC.

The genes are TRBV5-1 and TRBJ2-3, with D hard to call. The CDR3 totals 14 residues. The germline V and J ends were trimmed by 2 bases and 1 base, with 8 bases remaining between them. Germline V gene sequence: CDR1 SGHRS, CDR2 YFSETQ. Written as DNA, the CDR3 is TGCGCCAGCAGCTTTCGGTGGGGCACAGATACGCAGTATTTT. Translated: CASSFRWGTDTQYF.

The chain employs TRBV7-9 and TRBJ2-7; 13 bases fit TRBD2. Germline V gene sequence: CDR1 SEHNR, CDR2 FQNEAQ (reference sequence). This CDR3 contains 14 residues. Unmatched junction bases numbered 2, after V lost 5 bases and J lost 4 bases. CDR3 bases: TGTGCCAGCAGCCGGACTAGCGGGAGTTACGAGCAGTACTTC. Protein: CASSRTSGSYEQYF.

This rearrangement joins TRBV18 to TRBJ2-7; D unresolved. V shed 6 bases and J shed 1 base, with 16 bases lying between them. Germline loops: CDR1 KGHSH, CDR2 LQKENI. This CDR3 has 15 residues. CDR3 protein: CASSVVEATSYEQYF. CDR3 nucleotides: TGTGCCAGCTCCGTGGTAGAGGCGACATCCTACGAGCAGTACTTC.

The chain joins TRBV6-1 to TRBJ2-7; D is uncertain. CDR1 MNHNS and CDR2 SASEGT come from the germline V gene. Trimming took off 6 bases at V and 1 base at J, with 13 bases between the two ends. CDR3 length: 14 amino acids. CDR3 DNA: TGTGCCAGCAGATCCGGCTTATTATCCTACGAGCAGTACTTC. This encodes CASRSGLLSYEQYF.

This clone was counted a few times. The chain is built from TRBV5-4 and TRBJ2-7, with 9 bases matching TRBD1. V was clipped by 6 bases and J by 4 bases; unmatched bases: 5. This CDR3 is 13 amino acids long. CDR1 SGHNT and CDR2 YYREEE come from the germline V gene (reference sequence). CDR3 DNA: TGTGCCAGCACCTCCGGGACAGGGTACGAGCAGTACTTC. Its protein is CASTSGTGYEQYF.

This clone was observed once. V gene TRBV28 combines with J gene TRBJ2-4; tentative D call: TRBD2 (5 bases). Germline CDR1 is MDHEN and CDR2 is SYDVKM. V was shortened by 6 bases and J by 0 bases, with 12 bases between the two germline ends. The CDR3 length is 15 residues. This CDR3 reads CASSYGEIAKNIQYF. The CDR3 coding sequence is TGTGCCAGCAGCTACGGGGAGATAGCCAAAAACATTCAGTACTTC. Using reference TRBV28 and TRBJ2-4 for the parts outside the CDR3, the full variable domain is DVKVTQSSRYLVKRTGEKVFLECVQDMDHENMFWYRQDPGLGLRLIYFSYDVKMKEKGDIPEGYSVSREKKERFSLILESASTNQTSMYLCASSYGEIAKNIQYFGAGTRLSVL.

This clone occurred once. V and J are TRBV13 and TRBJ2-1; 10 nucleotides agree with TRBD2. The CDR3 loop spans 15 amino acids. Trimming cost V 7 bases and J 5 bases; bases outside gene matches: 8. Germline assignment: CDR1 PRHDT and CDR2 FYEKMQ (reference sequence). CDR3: CASISSGRRHNEQFF. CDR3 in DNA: TGTGCCAGCATATCTAGCGGGAGACGTCACAATGAGCAGTTCTTC. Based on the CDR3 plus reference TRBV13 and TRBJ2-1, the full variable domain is AAGVIQSPRHLIKEKRETATLKCYPIPRHDTVYWYQQGPGQDPQFLISFYEKMQSDKGSIPDRFSAQQFSDYHSELNMSSLELGDSALYFCASISSGRRHNEQFFGPGTRLTVL.

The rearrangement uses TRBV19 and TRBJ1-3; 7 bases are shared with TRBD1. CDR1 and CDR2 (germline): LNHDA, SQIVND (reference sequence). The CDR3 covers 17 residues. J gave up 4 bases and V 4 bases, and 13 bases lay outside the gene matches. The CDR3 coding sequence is TGTGCCAGTAGTAAAACCGGGACAGCCTCGTGGGGAAACACCATATATTTT. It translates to CASSKTGTASWGNTIYF. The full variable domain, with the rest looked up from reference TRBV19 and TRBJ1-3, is DGGITQSPKYLFRKEGQNVTLSCEQNLNHDAMYWYRQDPGQGLRLIYYSQIVNDFQKGDIAEGYSVSREKKESFPLTVTSAQKNPTAFYLCASSKTGTASWGNTIYFGEGSWLTVV.

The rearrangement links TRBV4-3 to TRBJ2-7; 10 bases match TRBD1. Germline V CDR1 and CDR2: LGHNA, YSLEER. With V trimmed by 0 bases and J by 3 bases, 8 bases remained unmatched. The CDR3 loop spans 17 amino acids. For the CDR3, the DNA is TGCGCCAGCAGCCAAGATCCTTCCGGGACAGGGGACTACGAGCAGTACTTC. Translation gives CASSQDPSGTGDYEQYF.

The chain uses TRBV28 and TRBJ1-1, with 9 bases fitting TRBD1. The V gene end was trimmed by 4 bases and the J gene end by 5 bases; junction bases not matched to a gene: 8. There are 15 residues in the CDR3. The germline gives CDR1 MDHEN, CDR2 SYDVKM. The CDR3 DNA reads TGTGCCAGCAGTTCCCGGGACAGGGTTGGTACTGAAGCTTTCTTT. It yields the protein CASSSRDRVGTEAFF. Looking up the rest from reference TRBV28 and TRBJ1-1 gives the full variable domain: DVKVTQSSRYLVKRTGEKVFLECVQDMDHENMFWYRQDPGLGLRLIYFSYDVKMKEKGDIPEGYSVSREKKERFSLILESASTNQTSMYLCASSSRDRVGTEAFFGQGTRLTVV.

In nucleotides, the CDR3 is TGCGCCAGCAGCTTGAACTTCGGAGGGGACCTTTTCTACAATGAGCAGTTCTTC. It translates to CASSLNFGGDLFYNEQFF. The chain links TRBV5-1 to TRBJ2-1, with D possibly being TRBD2 (6 bases). The CDR3 is 18 residues long. Trimming removed 1 base at V and 3 bases at J, with 20 bases between. CDR1 SGHRS and CDR2 YFSETQ come from the germline V gene.

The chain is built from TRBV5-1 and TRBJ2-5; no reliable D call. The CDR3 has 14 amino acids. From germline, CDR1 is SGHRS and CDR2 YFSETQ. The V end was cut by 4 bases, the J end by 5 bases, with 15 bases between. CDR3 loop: CASSGDRPWETQYF. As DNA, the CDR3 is TGCGCCAGCAGCGGGGATCGACCGTGGGAGACCCAGTACTTC.